The clone carrying this TCR beta chain was counted at least ten times. The target antigen is unknown. Unique molecular identifiers tagged the TCRbeta library. One entry per CDR3 protein, called by TCRdb with MiXCR from the PCR reads. The data contain 300,000 to 400,000 distinct CDR3 sequences, around 25% of them singletons. These data belong to a study of T-cell reconstitution after alpha-beta-depleted transplantation in children. Study results and limitations: The study traced high day-60 TCRbeta diversity in some patients to surviving recipient T cells and thymic progenitors. Expanded graft clones numbering several hundred reportedly gave rise to alpha-beta T cells about two months after transplant. By one year post-transplant, T-cell counts and diversity largely arose from T cells that were newly produced.

The TCR originated in a male patient aged 10 to 17 who had a stem cell transplant for acute lymphoblastic leukemia, so the T cells may come from the graft donor. The material was PBMCs, mostly from graft donor cells, obtained 180 days after TCRalphabeta/CD19-depleted stem cell transplant.

Here the CDR3 reads CASSFLGGRNQPQHF. The CDR3 DNA reads TGTGCCAGCAGTTTTCTAGGTGGGCGCAATCAGCCCCAGCATTTT. The chain links TRBV27 to TRBJ1-5; D is unresolved. Trimming removed 3 bases from V and 2 bases from J, with 11 bases in between. There are 15 residues in the CDR3. Germline assignment: CDR1 MNHEY and CDR2 SMNVEV (reference sequence).